This entry lists 5 T cell receptor beta chains sequenced from one sample in a study of blood T cell repertoires in COVID-19. Using immunoSEQ multiplex PCR, the repertoire was profiled, and TCRdb retains in-frame clones only, with some absent. The sample contains approximately 94,000 clones, roughly 87% of which appear only once. The sample consisted of peripheral blood. All receptors come from a man aged 25-40 years in a cohort sampled during active COVID-19.

The rearrangement links TRBV11-3 to TRBJ2-7, with D perhaps TRBD2 (5 bases). The CDR3 runs to 12 residues. Germline V gene data show CDR1 as SGHNT and CDR2 as YENEEA. With 6 bases removed from V and 3 bases from J, the gap between germline ends came to 9 bases. In DNA form, the CDR3 reads TGTGCCAGCAGTAACGGGGACTACGAGCAGTACTTC. It specifies CASSNGDYEQYF.

This chain connects TRBV7-2 to TRBJ1-2; D perhaps matches TRBD1 (5 bases). Germline V CDR1 and CDR2: SGHTA, FQGNSA. V lost 0 bases, J lost 8 bases, and 13 bases lay in between. CDR3 length: 14 residues. The CDR3 region has the DNA TGTGCCAGCAGCTTAGCGCGCAGGGTCGAGGGCTACACCTTC. It yields the protein CASSLARRVEGYTF.

The chain links TRBV7-2 to TRBJ1-6, with a tentative D call TRBD1 (6 bases). The CDR3 has 13 amino acids. Germline assignment: CDR1 SGHTA and CDR2 FQGNSA. V was trimmed by 3 bases and J by 11 bases, leaving 11 bases between them. The CDR3 reads CASSFEGETPLHF. CDR3 bases: TGTGCCAGCAGCTTTGAGGGGGAGACACCCCTCCACTTT.

This chain joins TRBV10-3 and TRBJ2-1; D may be TRBD2 (5 bases). The germline V gene has CDR1 ENHRY and CDR2 SYGVKD. V gave up 3 bases and J gave up 8 bases, with 11 bases separating them. The CDR3 is made up of 13 amino acids. CDR3 sequence: CAISDPTRDEQFF. CDR3 coding DNA: TGTGCCATCAGTGACCCTACGAGGGATGAGCAGTTCTTC.

CDR3 DNA sequence: TGTGCCTGGAGTGTGGGACAGGGTTACTATGGCTACACCTTC. The encoded protein is CAWSVGQGYYGYTF. The chain links TRBV30 to TRBJ1-2, with 9 bases fitting TRBD1. Germline V gene lookup returns CDR1 GTSNPN and CDR2 SVGIG (reference sequence). This CDR3 is 14 amino acids long. V gave up 0 bases and J gave up 3 bases; unmatched junction bases: 2.